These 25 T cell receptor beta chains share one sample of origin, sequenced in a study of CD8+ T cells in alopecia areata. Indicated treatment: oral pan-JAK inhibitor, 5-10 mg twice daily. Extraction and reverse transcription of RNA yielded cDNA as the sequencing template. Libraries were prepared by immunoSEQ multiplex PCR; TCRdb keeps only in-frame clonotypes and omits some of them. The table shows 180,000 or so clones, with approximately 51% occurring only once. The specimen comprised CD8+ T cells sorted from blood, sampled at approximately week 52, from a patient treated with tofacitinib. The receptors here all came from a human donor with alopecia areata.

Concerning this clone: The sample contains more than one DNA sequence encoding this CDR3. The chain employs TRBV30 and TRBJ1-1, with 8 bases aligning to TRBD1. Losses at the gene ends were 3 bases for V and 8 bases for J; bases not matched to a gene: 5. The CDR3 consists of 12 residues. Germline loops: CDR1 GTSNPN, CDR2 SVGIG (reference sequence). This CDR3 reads CAWSPGTGEAFF. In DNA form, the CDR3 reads TGTGCCTGGAGCCCCGGGACAGGCGAAGCTTTCTTT.

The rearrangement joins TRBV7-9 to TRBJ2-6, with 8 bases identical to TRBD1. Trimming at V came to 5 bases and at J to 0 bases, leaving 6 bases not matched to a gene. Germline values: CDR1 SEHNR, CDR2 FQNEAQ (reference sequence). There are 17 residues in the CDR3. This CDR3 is CASSPWTGSSGANVLTF. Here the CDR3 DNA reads TGTGCCAGCAGCCCTTGGACAGGGAGCTCTGGGGCCAACGTCCTGACTTTC.

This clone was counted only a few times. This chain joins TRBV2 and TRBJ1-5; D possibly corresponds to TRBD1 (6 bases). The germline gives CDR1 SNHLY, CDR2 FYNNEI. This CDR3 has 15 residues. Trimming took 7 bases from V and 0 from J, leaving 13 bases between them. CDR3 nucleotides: TGTGCCAGCAAACGCAACAGGGTTAGCAATCAGCCCCAGCATTTT. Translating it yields CASKRNRVSNQPQHF.

CDR3 nucleotide sequence: TGTGCCAGCAGCTTAGGCGGGGACAAAAACATTCAGTACTTC. This gives the protein CASSLGGDKNIQYF. V and J are TRBV13 and TRBJ2-4; D is possibly TRBD2 (5 bases). The CDR3 has 14 amino acids. Trimming removed 0 bases from V and 3 bases from J, with 6 bases in between. CDR1 and CDR2 (germline): PRHDT, FYEKMQ (reference sequence).

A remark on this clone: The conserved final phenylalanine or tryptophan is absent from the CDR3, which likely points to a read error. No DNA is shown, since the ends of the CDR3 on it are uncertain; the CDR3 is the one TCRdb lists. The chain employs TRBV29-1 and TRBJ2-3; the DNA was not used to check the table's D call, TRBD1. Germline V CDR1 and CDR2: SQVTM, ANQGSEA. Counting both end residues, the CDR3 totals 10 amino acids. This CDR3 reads CSVGGGPFVI.

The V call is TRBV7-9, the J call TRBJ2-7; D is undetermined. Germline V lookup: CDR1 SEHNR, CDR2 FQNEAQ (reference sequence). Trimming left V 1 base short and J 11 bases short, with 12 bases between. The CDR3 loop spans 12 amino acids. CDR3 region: CASSLEEVGEYF. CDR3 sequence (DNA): TGTGCCAGCAGCTTAGAAGAGGTCGGAGAGTACTTC.

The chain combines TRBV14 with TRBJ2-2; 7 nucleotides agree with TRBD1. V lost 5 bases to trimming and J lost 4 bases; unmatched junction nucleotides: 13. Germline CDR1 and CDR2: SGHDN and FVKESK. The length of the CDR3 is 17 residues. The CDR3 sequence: CASSLLPGQSLTGELFF. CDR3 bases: TGTGCCAGCAGCTTGCTTCCGGGACAGAGCCTCACCGGGGAGCTGTTTTTT.

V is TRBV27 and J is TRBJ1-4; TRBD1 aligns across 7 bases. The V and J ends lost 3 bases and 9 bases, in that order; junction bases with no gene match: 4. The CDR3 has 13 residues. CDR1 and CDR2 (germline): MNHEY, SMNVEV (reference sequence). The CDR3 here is CASSLWRGQKLFF. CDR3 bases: TGTGCCAGCAGTTTGTGGAGGGGGCAAAAACTGTTTTTT.

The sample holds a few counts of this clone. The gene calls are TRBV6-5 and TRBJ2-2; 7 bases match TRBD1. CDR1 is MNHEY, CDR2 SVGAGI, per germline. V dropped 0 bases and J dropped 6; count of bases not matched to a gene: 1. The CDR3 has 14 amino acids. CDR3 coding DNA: TGTGCCAGCAGTTACTCGCAGGGGGCCGGGGAGCTGTTTTTT. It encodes CASSYSQGAGELFF.

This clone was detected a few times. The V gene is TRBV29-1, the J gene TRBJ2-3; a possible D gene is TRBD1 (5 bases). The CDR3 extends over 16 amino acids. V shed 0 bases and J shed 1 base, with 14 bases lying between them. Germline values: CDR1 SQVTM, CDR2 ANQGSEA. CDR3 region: CSVEDQRGEGTDTQYF. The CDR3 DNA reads TGCAGCGTTGAAGATCAAAGGGGTGAAGGCACAGATACGCAGTATTTT.

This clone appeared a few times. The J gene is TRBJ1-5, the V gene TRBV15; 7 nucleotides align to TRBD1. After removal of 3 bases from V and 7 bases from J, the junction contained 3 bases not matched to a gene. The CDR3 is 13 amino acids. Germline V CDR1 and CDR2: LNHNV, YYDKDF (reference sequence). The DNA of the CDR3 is TGTGCCACCAGCAGTTACAGGGGACAGCCCCAGCATTTT. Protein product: CATSSYRGQPQHF.

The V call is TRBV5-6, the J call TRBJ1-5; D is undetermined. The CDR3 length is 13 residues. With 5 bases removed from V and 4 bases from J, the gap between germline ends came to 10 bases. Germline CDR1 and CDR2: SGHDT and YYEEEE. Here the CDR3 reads CASSSGPNQPQHF. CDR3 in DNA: TGTGCCAGCAGTTCCGGACCGAATCAGCCCCAGCATTTT.

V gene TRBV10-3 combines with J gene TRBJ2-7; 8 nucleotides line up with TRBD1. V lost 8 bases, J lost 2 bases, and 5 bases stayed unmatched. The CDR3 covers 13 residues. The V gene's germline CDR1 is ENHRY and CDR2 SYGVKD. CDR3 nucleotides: TGTGCCATCGTGACAGGGGACACCTACGAGCAGTACTTC. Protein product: CAIVTGDTYEQYF.

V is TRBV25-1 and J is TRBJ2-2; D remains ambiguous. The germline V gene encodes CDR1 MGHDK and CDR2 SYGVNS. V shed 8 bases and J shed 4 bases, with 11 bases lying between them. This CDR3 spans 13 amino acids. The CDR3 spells CASRRGGTGELFF. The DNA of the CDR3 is TGTGCCAGCCGCAGAGGTGGCACCGGGGAGCTGTTTTTT. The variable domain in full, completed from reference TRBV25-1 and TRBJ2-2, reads EADIYQTPRYLVIGTGKKITLECSQTMGHDKMYWYQQDPGMELHLIHYSYGVNSTEKGDLSSESTVSRIRTEHFPLTLESARPSHTSQYLCASRRGGTGELFFGEGSRLTVL.

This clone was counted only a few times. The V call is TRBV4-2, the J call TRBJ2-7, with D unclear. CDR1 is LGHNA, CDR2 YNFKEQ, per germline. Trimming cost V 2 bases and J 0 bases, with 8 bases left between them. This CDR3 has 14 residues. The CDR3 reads CASSQQVLSYEQYF. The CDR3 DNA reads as TGTGCCAGCAGCCAACAGGTCCTCTCCTACGAGCAGTACTTC.

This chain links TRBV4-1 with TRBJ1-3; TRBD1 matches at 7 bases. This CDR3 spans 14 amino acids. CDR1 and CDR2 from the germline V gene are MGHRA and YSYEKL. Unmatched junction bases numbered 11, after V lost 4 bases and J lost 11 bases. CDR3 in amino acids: CASSLRDSSGPIYF. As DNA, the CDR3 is TGCGCCAGCAGCCTCCGGGACAGTAGTGGTCCCATATATTTT.

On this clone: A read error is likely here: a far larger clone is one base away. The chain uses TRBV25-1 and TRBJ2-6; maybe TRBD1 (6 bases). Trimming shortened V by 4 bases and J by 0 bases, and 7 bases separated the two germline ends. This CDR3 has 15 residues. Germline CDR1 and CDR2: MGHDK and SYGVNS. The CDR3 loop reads CASSVGGSGANVLTF. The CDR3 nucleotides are TGTGCCAGCAGTGTAGGGGGCTCTGGGGCCAACGTCCTGACTTTC.

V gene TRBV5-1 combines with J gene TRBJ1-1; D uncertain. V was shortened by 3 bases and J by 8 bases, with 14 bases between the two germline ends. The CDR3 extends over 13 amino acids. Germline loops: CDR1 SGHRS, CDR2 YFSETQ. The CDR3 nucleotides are TGCGCCAGCAGCTCCAACGAACGGCGGGAAGCTTTCTTT. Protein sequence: CASSSNERREAFF. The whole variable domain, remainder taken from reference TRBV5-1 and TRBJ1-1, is KAGVTQTPRYLIKTRGQQVTLSCSPISGHRSVSWYQQTPGQGLQFLFEYFSETQRNKGNFPGRFSGRQFSNSRSEMNVSTLELGDSALYLCASSSNERREAFFGQGTRLTVV.

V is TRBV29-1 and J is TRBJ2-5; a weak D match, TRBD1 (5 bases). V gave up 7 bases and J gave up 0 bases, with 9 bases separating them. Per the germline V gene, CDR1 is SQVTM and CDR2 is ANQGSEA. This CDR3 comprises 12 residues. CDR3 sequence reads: CSAIGDQETQYF. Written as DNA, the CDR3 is TGCAGCGCCATAGGGGACCAAGAGACCCAGTACTTC. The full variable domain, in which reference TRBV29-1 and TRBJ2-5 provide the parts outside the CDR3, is SAVISQKPSRDICQRGTSLTIQCQVDSQVTMMFWYRQQPGQSLTLIATANQGSEATYESGFVIDKFPISRPNLTFSTLTVSNMSPEDSSIYLCSAIGDQETQYFGPGTRLLVL.

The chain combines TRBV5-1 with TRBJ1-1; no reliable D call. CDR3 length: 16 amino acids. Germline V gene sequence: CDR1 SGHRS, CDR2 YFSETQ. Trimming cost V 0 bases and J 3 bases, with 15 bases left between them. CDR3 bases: TGCGCCAGCAGCTTGGATCCAGGTTTCGGGGACACTGAAGCTTTCTTT. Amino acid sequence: CASSLDPGFGDTEAFF.

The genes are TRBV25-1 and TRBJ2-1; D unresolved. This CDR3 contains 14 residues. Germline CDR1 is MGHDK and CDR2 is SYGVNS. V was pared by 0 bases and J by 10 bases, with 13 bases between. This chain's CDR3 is CASSEYGATGEQFF. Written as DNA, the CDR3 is TGTGCCAGCAGTGAATACGGCGCCACTGGGGAGCAGTTCTTC. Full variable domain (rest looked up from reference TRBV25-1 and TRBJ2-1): EADIYQTPRYLVIGTGKKITLECSQTMGHDKMYWYQQDPGMELHLIHYSYGVNSTEKGDLSSESTVSRIRTEHFPLTLESARPSHTSQYLCASSEYGATGEQFFGPGTRLTVL.

The CDR3 DNA sequence: TGTGCCAGCAGTGACTGGGGGCAGTTCTTC. Its protein product is CASSDWGQFF. The J gene is TRBJ2-1, the V gene TRBV2, with D uncertain. The germline V gene has CDR1 SNHLY and CDR2 FYNNEI. This CDR3 has 10 residues. V shed 3 bases and J shed 12 bases, with 6 bases lying between them.

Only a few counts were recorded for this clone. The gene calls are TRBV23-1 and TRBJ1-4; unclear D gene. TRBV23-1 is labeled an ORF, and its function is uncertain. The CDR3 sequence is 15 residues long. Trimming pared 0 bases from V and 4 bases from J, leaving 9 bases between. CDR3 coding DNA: TGCGCCAGCAGTCAATCTTCTCAGTTTAATGAAAAACTGTTTTTT. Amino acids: CASSQSSQFNEKLFF.

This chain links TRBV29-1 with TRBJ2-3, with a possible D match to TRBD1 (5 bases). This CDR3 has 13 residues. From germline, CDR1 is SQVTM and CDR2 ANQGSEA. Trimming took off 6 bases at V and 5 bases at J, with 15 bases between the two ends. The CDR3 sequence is CSVATGAKDTQYF. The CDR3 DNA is TGCAGCGTGGCGACTGGGGCGAAAGATACGCAGTATTTT.

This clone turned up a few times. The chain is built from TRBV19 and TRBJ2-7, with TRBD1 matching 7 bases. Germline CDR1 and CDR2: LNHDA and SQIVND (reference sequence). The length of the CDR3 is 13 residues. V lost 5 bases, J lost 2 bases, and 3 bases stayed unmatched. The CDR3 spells CASSFGTAYEQYF. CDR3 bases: TGTGCCAGTAGTTTTGGGACAGCCTACGAGCAGTACTTC.